This TCR beta chain derives from a study of tumor-infiltrating lymphocytes in oesophageal squamous cell carcinoma. In its sample, this clonotype was seen many times. TCRdb re-called the PCR reads through MiXCR, storing one row per CDR3 protein. The data contain roughly 13,000 distinct CDR3 sequences, around 50% of them singletons. The CDR3 is made up of 15 amino acids. Germline V gene data show CDR1 as SEHNR and CDR2 as FQNEAQ (reference sequence). The chain is built from TRBV7-9 and TRBJ2-1; 9 positions match TRBD2. The J call may be mistaken, given a closer DNA end match to TRBJ2-7. The source is a male donor with esophageal squamous cell carcinoma. Sequenced: blood. The CDR3 nucleotides are TGTGCCAGCAGCCGTATAGCGGGAGCCAGGGGTGAGCAGTACTTC. Its protein is CASSRIAGARGEQYF.